Listed here are 24 T cell receptor beta chains from one sample, sequenced in a study of OX40 agonist ivuxolimab in advanced cancers. Method: immunoSEQ multiplex PCR; TCRdb's copy keeps in-frame clones and lacks some. This sample has some 20,000 clones, with approximately 79% found just once. The sequencing here drew on CD4+ or CD8+ T cells sorted from blood, taken in a trial of the OX40 agonist ivuxolimab. The receptors here all came from an adult with an advanced solid tumor such as melanoma, head and neck, liver or kidney cancer.

The chain links TRBV11-2 to TRBJ2-7; 7 bases align to TRBD1. The V gene end was trimmed by 5 bases and the J gene end by 4 bases; junction bases not matched to a gene: 11. CDR3 size: 15 residues. Per the germline V gene, CDR1 is SGHAT and CDR2 is FQNNGV. The CDR3 DNA reads TGTGCCAGCAGCGTTCATCGGGACAGCTTGTACGAGCAGTACTTC. It encodes CASSVHRDSLYEQYF. Filled out from reference TRBV11-2 and TRBJ2-7, the complete variable domain reads EAGVAQSPRYKIIEKRQSVAFWCNPISGHATLYWYQQILGQGPKLLIQFQNNGVVDDSQLPKDRFSAERLKGVDSTLKIQPAKLEDSAVYLCASSVHRDSLYEQYFGPGTRLTVT.

This chain links TRBV5-6 with TRBJ2-5; D is unclear. V was shortened by 0 bases and J by 2 bases, with 14 bases between the two germline ends. The CDR3 has 16 amino acids. Germline CDR1 SGHDT, CDR2 YYEEEE. CDR3 amino acids: CASSLGGASRQETQYF. The CDR3 DNA sequence: TGTGCCAGCAGCTTGGGAGGTGCGAGTCGTCAAGAGACCCAGTACTTC. Looking up the rest from reference TRBV5-6 and TRBJ2-5 gives the full variable domain: DAGVTQSPTHLIKTRGQQVTLRCSPKSGHDTVSWYQQALGQGPQFIFQYYEEEERQRGNFPDRFSGHQFPNYSSELNVNALLLGDSALYLCASSLGGASRQETQYFGPGTRLLVL.

This clone was counted only a few times. The V and J genes are TRBV6-4 and TRBJ1-6; weak D call: TRBD1 (6 bases). CDR1 and CDR2 from the germline V gene are MRHNA and SNTAGT. The ends were cut back, 6 bases at V and 5 bases at J, with 11 bases in the middle. This CDR3 has 14 amino acids. The CDR3 sequence: CASSFGQHNSPLHF. The CDR3 DNA is TGTGCCAGCAGCTTTGGACAGCATAATTCACCCCTCCACTTT.

This clone has only a few counts. The chain is built from TRBV7-9 and TRBJ2-6; the D call may be TRBD1 or TRBD2 (5 bases each). This CDR3 is built from 16 residues. Germline lookup yields CDR1 SEHNR and CDR2 FQNEAQ (reference sequence). Trimming took off 11 bases at V and 0 bases at J, with 17 bases between the two ends. CDR3 amino acids: CAGLETESSGANVLTF. CDR3 coding DNA: TGTGCCGGACTTGAGACAGAGAGCTCTGGGGCCAACGTCCTGACTTTC.

V is TRBV6-5 and J is TRBJ2-7, with unresolved D. Germline values: CDR1 MNHEY, CDR2 SVGAGI. The CDR3 is 11 residues long. The V gene lost 5 bases and the J gene lost 6 bases, with 8 bases spanning the gap. CDR3 loop: CASSLPGEQYF. The DNA of the CDR3 is TGTGCCAGCAGTCTCCCTGGCGAGCAGTACTTC.

The rearrangement joins TRBV12-5 to TRBJ1-5; unclear D gene. Trimming stripped 0 bases from V and 3 bases from J, with 9 bases between. The CDR3 length is 15 residues. Per the germline V gene, CDR1 is LGHNT and CDR2 is FRNRAP. The CDR3 is CASGLVGNSNQPQHF. The CDR3 region has the DNA TGTGCTAGTGGTTTGGTCGGCAACTCCAATCAGCCCCAGCATTTT.

In its sample, this clone was seen a few times. The same CDR3 arises from other DNA sequences in this sample as well. The chain couples TRBV9 to TRBJ1-2, with D tentatively TRBD1 (5 bases). Germline V gene data show CDR1 as SGDLS and CDR2 as YYNGEE. Trimming removed 0 bases at V and 3 bases at J, with 6 bases between. The CDR3 consists of 13 residues. CDR3 sequence reads: CASSVGGDYGYTF. The DNA for the CDR3 is TGTGCCAGCAGCGTAGGGGGGGACTATGGCTACACCTTC.

V gene TRBV14 combines with J gene TRBJ1-4; D may be TRBD1 (5 bases). Germline lookup yields CDR1 SGHDN and CDR2 FVKESK. The CDR3 contains 15 residues. V dropped 0 bases and J dropped 8 bases, with 13 bases sitting between them. The CDR3 loop is CASSQDWGGNEKLFF. Written as DNA, the CDR3 is TGTGCCAGCAGCCAAGACTGGGGGGGGAACGAAAAACTGTTTTTT.

This clone was observed once. The chain has TRBV18 and TRBJ1-6; D unclear. V was clipped by 6 bases and J by 3 bases, with 18 bases between them. Germline V gene lookup returns CDR1 KGHSH and CDR2 LQKENI. This CDR3 has 17 residues. CDR3 loop: CASSVNFVPNYNSPLHF. DNA of the CDR3: TGTGCCAGCTCCGTTAATTTTGTACCGAACTATAATTCACCCCTCCACTTT.

This clone has only a few counts. The chain couples TRBV7-3 to TRBJ1-1; 7 bases line up with TRBD1. The CDR3 loop spans 15 amino acids. V was pared by 0 bases and J by 4 bases, with 5 bases of the junction left unmatched. CDR1 SGHTA and CDR2 FQGTGA come from the germline V gene. The CDR3 loop reads CASSLTGQGVTEAFF. CDR3 nucleotides: TGTGCCAGCAGCTTAACGGGCCAGGGGGTCACTGAAGCTTTCTTT.

This clone was counted a few times. The CDR3 DNA sequence: TGTGCCAGTAGTCTTACAAGGAACACTGAAGCTTTCTTT. The encoded protein is CASSLTRNTEAFF. The V call is TRBV19, the J call TRBJ1-1, with D hard to call. V gave up 5 bases and J gave up 1 base, with 8 bases separating them. CDR1 is LNHDA and CDR2 is SQIVND in the germline V gene (reference sequence). The CDR3 length is 13 residues.

This clone appeared a single time. The chain recombines TRBV7-3 with TRBJ1-1; D is unresolved. This CDR3 has 15 amino acids. The germline CDR1 and CDR2 sequences are SGHTA and FQGTGA. V was shortened by 5 bases and J by 1 base, with 14 bases between the two germline ends. The CDR3 sequence is CASSPPLRTNTEAFF. The CDR3 DNA reads TGTGCCAGCAGCCCCCCGTTACGGACGAACACTGAAGCTTTCTTT.

The genes are TRBV5-4 and TRBJ1-1; D possibly corresponds to TRBD1 (6 bases). Deletions cut 3 bases from V and 3 bases from J, with 12 bases between. Germline V gives CDR1 SGHNT, CDR2 YYREEE (reference sequence). The CDR3 length is 14 residues. CDR3: CASSSDRSYTEAFF. The CDR3 bases are TGTGCCAGCAGCTCCGACAGGTCCTACACTGAAGCTTTCTTT.

The genes are TRBV10-3 and TRBJ2-3; D remains ambiguous. This CDR3 has 14 amino acids. V gave up 0 bases and J gave up 4 bases, with 8 bases separating them. Germline V lookup: CDR1 ENHRY, CDR2 SYGVKD. This chain's CDR3 is CAISESGVADTQYF. In nucleotides, the CDR3 is TGTGCCATCAGTGAGTCGGGTGTCGCAGATACGCAGTATTTT.

This chain links TRBV4-1 with TRBJ2-1, with D unresolved. From germline, CDR1 is MGHRA and CDR2 YSYEKL. The CDR3 extends over 13 amino acids. Trimming stripped 4 bases from V and 15 bases from J, with 19 bases between. CDR3 protein: CASSPLGPSRRFF. The CDR3 bases are TGCGCCAGCAGCCCCCTCGGACCAAGCCGCAGGTTCTTC.

The chain has TRBV7-6 and TRBJ2-3; tentative D call: TRBD2 (5 bases). The germline V gene encodes CDR1 SGHVS and CDR2 FNYEAQ. CDR3 length equals 14 residues. Between the trimmed V and J ends, which lost 5 bases and 1 base, there was a span of 10 bases. DNA of the CDR3: TGTGCCAGCAGCCGTTACGGGGGCACAGATACGCAGTATTTT. Its translation: CASSRYGGTDTQYF.

The genes are TRBV4-3 and TRBJ1-5; D is uncertain. V was pared by 6 bases and J by 2 bases, with 11 bases between. The CDR3 runs 14 residues. Germline CDR1 reads LGHNA; CDR2 reads YSLEER. The CDR3 DNA sequence: TGCGCCAGCAGTCTGTTCGCGGGCAATCAGCCCCAGCATTTT. Its protein product is CASSLFAGNQPQHF.

This clone was seen just once. The genes are TRBV19 and TRBJ2-6; no firm D call. V lost 9 bases and J lost 12, with 12 bases in between. Germline values: CDR1 LNHDA, CDR2 SQIVND (reference sequence). The CDR3 sequence is 11 residues long. CDR3 sequence: CASGQEPVLTF. The CDR3 DNA is TGTGCCAGCGGGCAGGAACCCGTCCTGACTTTC.

The rearrangement links TRBV2 to TRBJ2-1; tentatively, D is TRBD2 (6 bases). Germline V lookup: CDR1 SNHLY, CDR2 FYNNEI. The CDR3 has 14 residues. The V and J ends lost 4 bases and 8 bases respectively, with 15 bases between them. The CDR3, as DNA: TGTGCCAGCAGTGCCCGGGCGGGGAGAGATGAGCAGTTCTTC. As protein: CASSARAGRDEQFF.

This clone rates as medium-sized. The rearrangement links TRBV2 to TRBJ2-1; TRBD1 matches 10 bases. Germline V CDR1 and CDR2: SNHLY, FYNNEI. Trimming took 9 bases from V and 7 from J; bases not matched to a gene: 6. This CDR3 is built from 13 residues. The CDR3 reads CAREKDRGNEQFF. CDR3 nucleotide sequence: TGTGCCAGGGAAAAGGACAGGGGGAATGAGCAGTTCTTC.

V and J are TRBV9 and TRBJ2-2, with 8 bases identical to TRBD1. Per the germline V gene, CDR1 is SGDLS and CDR2 is YYNGEE. With V trimmed by 5 bases and J by 3 bases, 3 bases remained unmatched. The CDR3 is made up of 14 amino acids. CDR3 nucleotides: TGTGCCAGCAGGGGACAGGAGGACACCGGGGAGCTGTTTTTT. It yields the protein CASRGQEDTGELFF.

This chain joins TRBV25-1 and TRBJ1-1; tentatively, D is TRBD1 (5 bases). V lost 6 bases to trimming and J lost 0 bases, with 8 bases between them. Per germline, CDR1 MGHDK and CDR2 SYGVNS. CDR3 length: 13 amino acids. CDR3 nucleotide sequence: TGTGCCAGCAGCATGGGGCTGAACACTGAAGCTTTCTTT. It is translated as CASSMGLNTEAFF.

The J gene is TRBJ2-2, the V gene TRBV18; tentative D call: TRBD1 (6 bases). The germline V gene encodes CDR1 KGHSH and CDR2 LQKENI. V was clipped by 2 bases and J by 0 bases, with 13 bases between them. This CDR3 has 17 residues. Written as DNA, the CDR3 is TGTGCCAGCTCACCATGGCGAACAGGGACGAACACCGGGGAGCTGTTTTTT. Translation: CASSPWRTGTNTGELFF.

This clone was detected once. The CDR3 nucleotides read TGCGCCAGCAGCTTGGGAAAAGGGCACACTGAAGCTTTCTTT. Protein sequence: CASSLGKGHTEAFF. The gene calls are TRBV5-1 and TRBJ1-1; D ambiguous. The length of the CDR3 is 14 residues. CDR1 and CDR2 from the germline V gene are SGHRS and YFSETQ. Trimming removed 0 bases at V and 3 bases at J, with 9 bases between.